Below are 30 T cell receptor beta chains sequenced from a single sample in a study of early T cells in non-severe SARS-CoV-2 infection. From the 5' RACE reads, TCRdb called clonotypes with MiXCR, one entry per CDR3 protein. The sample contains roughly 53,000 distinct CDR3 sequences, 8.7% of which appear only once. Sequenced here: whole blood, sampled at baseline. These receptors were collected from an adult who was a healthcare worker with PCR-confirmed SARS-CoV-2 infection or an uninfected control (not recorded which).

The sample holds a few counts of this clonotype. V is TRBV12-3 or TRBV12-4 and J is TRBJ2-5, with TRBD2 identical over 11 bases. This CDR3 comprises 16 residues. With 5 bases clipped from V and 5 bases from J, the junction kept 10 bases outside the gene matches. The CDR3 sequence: CASSPGTSGGGETQYF. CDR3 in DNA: TGTGCCAGCAGTCCCGGGACTAGCGGAGGAGGGGAGACCCAGTACTTC.

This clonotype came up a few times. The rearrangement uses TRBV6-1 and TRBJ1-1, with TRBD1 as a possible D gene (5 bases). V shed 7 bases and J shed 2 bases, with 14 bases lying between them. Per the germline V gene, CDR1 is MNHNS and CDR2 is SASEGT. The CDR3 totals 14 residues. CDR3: CASTPTRGNTEAFF. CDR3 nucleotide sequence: TGTGCCAGCACCCCGACTAGGGGTAACACTGAAGCTTTCTTT.

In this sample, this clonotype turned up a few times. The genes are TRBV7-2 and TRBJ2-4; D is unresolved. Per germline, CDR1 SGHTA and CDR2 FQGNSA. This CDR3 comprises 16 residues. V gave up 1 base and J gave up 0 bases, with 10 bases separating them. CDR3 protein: CASSLGATLAKNIQYF. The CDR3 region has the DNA TGTGCCAGCAGCTTAGGTGCCACACTAGCCAAAAACATTCAGTACTTC.

The CDR3 DNA sequence: TGTGCCTGGAGTTTTACGGATAATCAGCCCCAGCATTTT. Its protein is CAWSFTDNQPQHF. The chain couples TRBV30 to TRBJ1-5; D gene uncertain. The V gene lost 2 bases and the J gene lost 4 bases, with 9 bases spanning the gap. Germline CDR1 is GTSNPN and CDR2 is SVGIG (reference sequence). This CDR3 contains 13 residues.

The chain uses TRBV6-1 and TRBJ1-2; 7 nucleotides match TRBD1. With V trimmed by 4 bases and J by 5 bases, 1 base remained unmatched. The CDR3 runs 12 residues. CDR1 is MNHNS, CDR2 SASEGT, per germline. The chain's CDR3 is CASSGQGYGYTF. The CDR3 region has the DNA TGTGCCAGCAGTGGACAGGGTTATGGCTACACCTTC.

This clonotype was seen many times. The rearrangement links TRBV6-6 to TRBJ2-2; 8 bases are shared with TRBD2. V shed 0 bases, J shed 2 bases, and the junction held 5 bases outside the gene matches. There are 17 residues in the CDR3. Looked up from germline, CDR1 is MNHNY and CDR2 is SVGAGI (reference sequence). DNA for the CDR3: TGTGCCAGCAGTTACTCGACGAGCGGGAGTAACACCGGGGAGCTGTTTTTT. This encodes CASSYSTSGSNTGELFF.

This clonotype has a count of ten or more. The CDR3 DNA reads as TGTGCCAGCAGCGCAACAGGGGGCATCACAGATACGCAGTATTTT. As protein: CASSATGGITDTQYF. This chain connects TRBV9 to TRBJ2-3, with 9 positions matching TRBD1. The germline V gene has CDR1 SGDLS and CDR2 YYNGEE. J lost 2 bases, V lost 3 bases, and 4 bases had no gene match. This CDR3 is built from 15 residues.

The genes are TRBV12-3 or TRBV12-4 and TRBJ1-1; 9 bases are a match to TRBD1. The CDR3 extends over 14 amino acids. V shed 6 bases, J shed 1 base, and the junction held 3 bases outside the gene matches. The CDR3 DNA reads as TGTGCCAGCAGCCTGGGACAGGGGAACACTGAAGCTTTCTTT. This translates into CASSLGQGNTEAFF.

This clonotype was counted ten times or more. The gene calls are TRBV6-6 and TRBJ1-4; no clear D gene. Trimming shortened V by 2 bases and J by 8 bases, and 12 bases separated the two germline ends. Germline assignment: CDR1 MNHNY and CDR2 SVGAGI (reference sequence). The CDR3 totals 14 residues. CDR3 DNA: TGTGCCAGCAGTTACGCAGGACCGGGGGAAAAACTGTTTTTT. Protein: CASSYAGPGEKLFF.

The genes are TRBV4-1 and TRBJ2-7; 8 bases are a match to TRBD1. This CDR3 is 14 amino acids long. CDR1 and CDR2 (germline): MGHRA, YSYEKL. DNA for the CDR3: TGCGCATCCTCGGGGGACAGGAGTTCCTACGAGCAGTACTTC. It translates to CASSGDRSSYEQYF.

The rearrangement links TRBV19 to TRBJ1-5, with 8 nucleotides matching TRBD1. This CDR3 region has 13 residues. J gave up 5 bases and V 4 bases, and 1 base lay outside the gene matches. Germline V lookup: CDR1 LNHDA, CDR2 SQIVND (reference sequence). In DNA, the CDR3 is TGTGCCAGTAGTAAACAGGGGGATCAGCCCCAGCATTTT. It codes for CASSKQGDQPQHF. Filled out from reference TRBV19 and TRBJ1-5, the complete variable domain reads DGGITQSPKYLFRKEGQNVTLSCEQNLNHDAMYWYRQDPGQGLRLIYYSQIVNDFQKGDIAEGYSVSREKKESFPLTVTSAQKNPTAFYLCASSKQGDQPQHFGDGTRLSIL.

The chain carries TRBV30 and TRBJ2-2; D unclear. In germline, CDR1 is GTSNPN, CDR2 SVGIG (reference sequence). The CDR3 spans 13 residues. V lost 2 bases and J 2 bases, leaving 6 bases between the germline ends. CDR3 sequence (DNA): TGTGCCTGGAGTCGGTACAACACCGGGGAGCTGTTTTTT. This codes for CAWSRYNTGELFF. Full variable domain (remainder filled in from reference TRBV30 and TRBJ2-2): SQTIHQWPATLVQPVGSPLSLECTVEGTSNPNLYWYRQAAGRGLQLLFYSVGIGQISSEVPQNLSASRPQDRQFILSSKKLLLSDSGFYLCAWSRYNTGELFFGEGSRLTVL.

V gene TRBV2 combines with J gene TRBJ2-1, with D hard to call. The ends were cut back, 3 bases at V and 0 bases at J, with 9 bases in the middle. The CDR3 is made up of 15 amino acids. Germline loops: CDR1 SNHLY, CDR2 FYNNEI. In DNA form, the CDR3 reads TGTGCCAGCAGTGAGGACGCGTACTCCTACAATGAGCAGTTCTTC. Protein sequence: CASSEDAYSYNEQFF.

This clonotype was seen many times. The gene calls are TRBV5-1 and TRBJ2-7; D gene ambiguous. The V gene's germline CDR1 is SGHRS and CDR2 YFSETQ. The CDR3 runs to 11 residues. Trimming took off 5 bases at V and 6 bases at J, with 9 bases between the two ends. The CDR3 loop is CASSGQSEQYF. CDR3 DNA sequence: TGCGCCAGCAGTGGTCAGTCCGAGCAGTACTTC.

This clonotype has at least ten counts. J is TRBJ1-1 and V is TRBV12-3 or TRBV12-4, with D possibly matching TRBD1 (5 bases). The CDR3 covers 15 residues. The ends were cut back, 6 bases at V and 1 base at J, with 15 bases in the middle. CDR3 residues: CASSPGAGTNTEAFF. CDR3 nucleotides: TGTGCCAGCAGCCCCGGGGCGGGCACGAACACTGAAGCTTTCTTT.

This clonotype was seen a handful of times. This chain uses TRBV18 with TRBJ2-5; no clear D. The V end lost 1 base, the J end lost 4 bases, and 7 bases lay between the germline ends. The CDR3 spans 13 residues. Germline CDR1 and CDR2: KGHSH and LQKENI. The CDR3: CASSPQARETQYF. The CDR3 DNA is TGTGCCAGCTCACCACAGGCCCGAGAGACCCAGTACTTC.

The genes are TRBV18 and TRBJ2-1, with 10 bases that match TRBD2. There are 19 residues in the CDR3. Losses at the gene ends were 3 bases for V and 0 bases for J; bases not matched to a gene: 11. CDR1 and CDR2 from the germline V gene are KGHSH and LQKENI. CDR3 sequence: CASSPLRAGGVSSYNEQFF. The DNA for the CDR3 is TGTGCCAGCTCACCTTTGCGAGCGGGAGGGGTAAGCTCCTACAATGAGCAGTTCTTC.

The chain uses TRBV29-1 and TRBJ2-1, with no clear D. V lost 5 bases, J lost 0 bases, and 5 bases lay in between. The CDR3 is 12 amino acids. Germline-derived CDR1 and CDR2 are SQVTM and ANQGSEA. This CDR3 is CSVRSSYNEQFF. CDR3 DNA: TGCAGCGTTCGGAGCTCCTACAATGAGCAGTTCTTC.

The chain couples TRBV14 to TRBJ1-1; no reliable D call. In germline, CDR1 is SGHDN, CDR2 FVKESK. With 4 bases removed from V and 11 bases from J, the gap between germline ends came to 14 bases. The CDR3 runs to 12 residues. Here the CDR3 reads CASSPDGITAFF. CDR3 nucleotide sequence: TGTGCCAGCAGCCCGGACGGTATAACGGCTTTCTTT.

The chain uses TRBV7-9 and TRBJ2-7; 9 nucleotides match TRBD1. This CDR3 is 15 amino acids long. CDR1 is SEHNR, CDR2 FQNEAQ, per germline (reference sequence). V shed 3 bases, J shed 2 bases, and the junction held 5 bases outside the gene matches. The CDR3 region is CASSFKDRGAYEQYF. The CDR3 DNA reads TGTGCCAGCAGCTTTAAGGACAGGGGTGCCTACGAGCAGTACTTC.

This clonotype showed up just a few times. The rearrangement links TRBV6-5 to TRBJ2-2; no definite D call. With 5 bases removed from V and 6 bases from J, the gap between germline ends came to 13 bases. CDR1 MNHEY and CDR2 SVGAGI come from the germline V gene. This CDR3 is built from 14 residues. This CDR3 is CASSRKAYAGELFF. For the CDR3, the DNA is TGTGCCAGCAGTCGGAAAGCGTATGCCGGGGAGCTGTTTTTT.

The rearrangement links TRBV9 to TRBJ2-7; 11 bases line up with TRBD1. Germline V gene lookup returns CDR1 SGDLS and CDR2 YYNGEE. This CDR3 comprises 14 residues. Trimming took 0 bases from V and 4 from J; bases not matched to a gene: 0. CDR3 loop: CASSVGDRGYEQYF. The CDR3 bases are TGTGCCAGCAGCGTAGGGGACAGGGGGTACGAGCAGTACTTC.

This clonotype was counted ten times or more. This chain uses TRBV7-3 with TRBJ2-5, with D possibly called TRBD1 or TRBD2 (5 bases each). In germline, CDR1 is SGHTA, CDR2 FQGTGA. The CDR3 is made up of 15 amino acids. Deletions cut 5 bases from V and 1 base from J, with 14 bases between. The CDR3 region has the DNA TGTGCCAGCAGCCCGACCGGGGACGGCCAAGAGACCCAGTACTTC. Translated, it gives CASSPTGDGQETQYF.

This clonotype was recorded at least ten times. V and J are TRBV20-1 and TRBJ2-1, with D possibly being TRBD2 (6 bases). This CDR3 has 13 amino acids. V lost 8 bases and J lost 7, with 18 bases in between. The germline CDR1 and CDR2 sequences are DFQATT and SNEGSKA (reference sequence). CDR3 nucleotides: TGCAGTCCCTTGGGACTCAACGGGAATGAGCAGTTCTTC. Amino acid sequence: CSPLGLNGNEQFF.

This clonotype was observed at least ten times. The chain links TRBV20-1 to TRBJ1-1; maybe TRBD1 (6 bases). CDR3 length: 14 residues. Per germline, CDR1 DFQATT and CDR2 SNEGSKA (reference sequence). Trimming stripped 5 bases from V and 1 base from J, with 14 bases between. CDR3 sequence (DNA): TGCAGTGCTGGCGGGAGGGGGAAGAACACTGAAGCTTTCTTT. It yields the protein CSAGGRGKNTEAFF.

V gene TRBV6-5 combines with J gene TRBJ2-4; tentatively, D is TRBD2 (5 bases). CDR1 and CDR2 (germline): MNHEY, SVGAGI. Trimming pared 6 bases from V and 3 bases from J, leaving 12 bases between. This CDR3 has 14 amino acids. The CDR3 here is CASREEGVKNIQYF. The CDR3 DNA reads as TGTGCCAGCAGGGAAGAGGGAGTCAAAAACATTCAGTACTTC.

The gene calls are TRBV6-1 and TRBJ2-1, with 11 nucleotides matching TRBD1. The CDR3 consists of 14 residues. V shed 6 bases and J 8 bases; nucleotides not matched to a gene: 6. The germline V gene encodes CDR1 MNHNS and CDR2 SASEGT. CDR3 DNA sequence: TGTGCCAGCAGGAGGACAGGGGGCGGAGATGAGCAGTTCTTC. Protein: CASRRTGGGDEQFF.

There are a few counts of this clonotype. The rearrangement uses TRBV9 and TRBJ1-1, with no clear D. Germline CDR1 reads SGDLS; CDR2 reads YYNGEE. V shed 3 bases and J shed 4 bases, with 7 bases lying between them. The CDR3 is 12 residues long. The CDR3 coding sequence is TGTGCCAGCAGCGGCAGTGGCACTGAAGCTTTCTTT. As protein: CASSGSGTEAFF. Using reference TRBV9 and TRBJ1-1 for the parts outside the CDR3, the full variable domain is DSGVTQTPKHLITATGQRVTLRCSPRSGDLSVYWYQQSLDQGLQFLIQYYNGEERAKGNILERFSAQQFPDLHSELNLSSLELGDSALYFCASSGSGTEAFFGQGTRLTVV.

The CDR3 coding sequence is TGTGCCAGCAGTTTGCGGGGGCCAACTAATGAAAAACTGTTTTTT. This sequence encodes CASSLRGPTNEKLFF. The chain combines TRBV12-3 or TRBV12-4 with TRBJ1-4, with D tentatively TRBD1 (6 bases). V was shortened by 3 bases and J by 0 bases, with 8 bases between the two germline ends. The length of the CDR3 is 15 residues.

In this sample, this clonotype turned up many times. The CDR3 DNA is TGCAGTGCTAATAGCGGGGGGGCCGAAGATACGCAGTATTTT. This gives the protein CSANSGGAEDTQYF. V gene TRBV20-1 combines with J gene TRBJ2-3; TRBD2 matches 11 bases. CDR1 DFQATT and CDR2 SNEGSKA come from the germline V gene (reference sequence). This CDR3 comprises 14 residues. The J segment lost 5 bases and the V segment lost 4 bases, leaving 5 bases of the junction unmatched.